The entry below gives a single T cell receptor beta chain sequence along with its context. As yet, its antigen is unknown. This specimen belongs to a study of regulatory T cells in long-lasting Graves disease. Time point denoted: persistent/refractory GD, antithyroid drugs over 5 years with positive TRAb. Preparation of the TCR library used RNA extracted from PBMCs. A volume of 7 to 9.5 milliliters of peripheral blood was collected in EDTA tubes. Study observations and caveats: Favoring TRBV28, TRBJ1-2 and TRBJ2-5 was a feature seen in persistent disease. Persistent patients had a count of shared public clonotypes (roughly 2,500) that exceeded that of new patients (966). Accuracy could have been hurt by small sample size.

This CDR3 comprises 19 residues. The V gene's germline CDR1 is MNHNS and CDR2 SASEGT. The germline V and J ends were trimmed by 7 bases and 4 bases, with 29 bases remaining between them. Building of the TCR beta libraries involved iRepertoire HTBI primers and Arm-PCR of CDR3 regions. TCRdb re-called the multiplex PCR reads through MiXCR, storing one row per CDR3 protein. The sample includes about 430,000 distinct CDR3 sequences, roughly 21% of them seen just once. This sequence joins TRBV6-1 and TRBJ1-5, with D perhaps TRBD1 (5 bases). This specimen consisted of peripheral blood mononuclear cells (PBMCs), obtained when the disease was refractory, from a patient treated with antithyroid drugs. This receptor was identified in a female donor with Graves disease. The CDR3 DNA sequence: TGTGCCAGCATGGGACCGTCGGGAAACTGGTTAATAGCAAATCAGCCCCAGCATTTT. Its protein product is CASMGPSGNWLIANQPQHF.